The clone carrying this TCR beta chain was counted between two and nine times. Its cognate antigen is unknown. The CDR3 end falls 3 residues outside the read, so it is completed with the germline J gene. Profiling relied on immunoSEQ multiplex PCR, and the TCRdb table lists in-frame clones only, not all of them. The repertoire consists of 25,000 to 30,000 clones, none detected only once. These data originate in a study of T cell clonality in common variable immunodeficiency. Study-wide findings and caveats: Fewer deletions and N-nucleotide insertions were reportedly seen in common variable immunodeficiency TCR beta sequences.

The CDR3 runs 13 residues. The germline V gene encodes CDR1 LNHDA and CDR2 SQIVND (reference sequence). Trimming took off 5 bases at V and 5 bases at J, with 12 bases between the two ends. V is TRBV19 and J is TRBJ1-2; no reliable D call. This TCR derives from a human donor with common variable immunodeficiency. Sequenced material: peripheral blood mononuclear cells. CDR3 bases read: TGTGCCAGTAGTCCCGCACACCAGTATGGC. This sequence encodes CASSPAHQYG. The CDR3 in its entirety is CASSPAHQYGYTF.